The 21 T cell receptor beta chains in this list originate from one sample, sequenced in a study of cytomegalovirus exposure and HLA in healthy donors. Researchers ran the PCR with 60 Vbeta and 13 Jbeta primers. Only in-frame clones appear in the TCRdb table, and some are missing; sequencing was by immunoSEQ multiplex PCR. The table lists about 82,000 clones, around 10% of them singletons. The sequenced material came from PBMCs. These receptor sequences come from a man in his 60s in good health and CMV-seropositive.

This clone has only a few counts. The V gene is TRBV5-8, the J gene TRBJ2-7; TRBD1 aligns across 7 bases. Germline-derived CDR1 and CDR2 are SGHTS and YDEGEE. V gave up 7 bases and J gave up 6 bases; unmatched junction bases: 7. CDR3 length equals 12 residues. The CDR3 loop is CASADRAIEQYV. DNA of the CDR3: TGTGCCAGCGCCGACAGGGCGATCGAGCAGTACGTC.

The chain links TRBV28 to TRBJ1-1, with TRBD1 as a possible D gene (6 bases). Per germline, CDR1 MDHEN and CDR2 SYDVKM. There are 14 residues in the CDR3. V was trimmed by 2 bases and J by 4 bases, leaving 11 bases between them. The CDR3: CASSLIGRGTEAFF. CDR3 sequence (DNA): TGTGCCAGCAGTTTAATAGGCAGGGGCACTGAAGCTTTCTTT.

This clone was observed a few times. This chain uses TRBV5-4 with TRBJ2-2; perhaps TRBD2 as D (5 bases). V was shortened by 4 bases and J by 5 bases, with 12 bases between the two germline ends. The CDR3 covers 14 residues. The V gene's germline CDR1 is SGHNT and CDR2 YYREEE (reference sequence). CDR3 bases: TGTGCCAGCAGCCGTTCGAGGGCAACCGGGGAGCTGTTTTTT. Its translation is CASSRSRATGELFF.

The DNA of the CDR3 is TGTGCCAGCAGCTTAGTTCTGTACAATGAGCAGTTCTTC. Its protein is CASSLVLYNEQFF. V gene TRBV7-6 combines with J gene TRBJ2-1, with D unclear. V was shortened by 1 base and J by 4 bases, with 5 bases between the two germline ends. Per germline, CDR1 SGHVS and CDR2 FNYEAQ. CDR3 length: 13 amino acids.

The V and J genes are TRBV19 and TRBJ1-2; no clear D gene. The CDR3 runs to 16 residues. Germline V CDR1 and CDR2: LNHDA, SQIVND (reference sequence). V was pared by 1 base and J by 4 bases, with 16 bases between. The CDR3 spells CASSIGQTAAVYGYTF. The DNA of the CDR3 is TGTGCCAGTAGTATAGGTCAAACAGCGGCCGTCTATGGCTACACCTTC.

This clone was seen a handful of times. J is TRBJ2-5 and V is TRBV28, with 10 bases identical to TRBD2. The germline V gene has CDR1 MDHEN and CDR2 SYDVKM. CDR3 length: 16 residues. J lost 5 bases, V lost 6 bases, and 12 bases had no gene match. The CDR3 nucleotides are TGTGCCAGCAGGGTAGCGGGAGGCCCCAGGGGCGAGACCCAGTACTTC. This sequence encodes CASRVAGGPRGETQYF.

This clone was counted a few times. This rearrangement joins TRBV30 to TRBJ1-5; D is uncertain. Germline CDR1 is GTSNPN and CDR2 is SVGIG (reference sequence). This CDR3 is 15 amino acids long. Trimming left V 0 bases short and J 4 bases short, with 13 bases between. Written as DNA, the CDR3 is TGTGCCTGGAGTGTAGCGGGTTGGGGTAATCAGCCCCAGCATTTT. Its translation: CAWSVAGWGNQPQHF. The full variable domain, completed using reference TRBV30 and TRBJ1-5, is SQTIHQWPATLVQPVGSPLSLECTVEGTSNPNLYWYRQAAGRGLQLLFYSVGIGQISSEVPQNLSASRPQDRQFILSSKKLLLSDSGFYLCAWSVAGWGNQPQHFGDGTRLSIL.

The chain carries TRBV28 and TRBJ2-3; no clear D gene. In germline, CDR1 is MDHEN, CDR2 SYDVKM. The CDR3 spans 16 residues. The V and J ends lost 2 bases and 0 bases respectively, with 12 bases between them. This CDR3 reads CASSLERVGSTDTQYF. The CDR3 nucleotides read TGTGCCAGCAGTTTAGAAAGAGTGGGCAGCACAGATACGCAGTATTTT.

The sample holds a few counts of this clone. The chain is built from TRBV10-3 and TRBJ2-7; 11 bases align to TRBD2. Germline V CDR1 and CDR2: ENHRY, SYGVKD. CDR3 length: 16 residues. V lost 6 bases to trimming and J lost 0 bases; unmatched junction nucleotides: 7. CDR3 sequence (DNA): TGTGCCATCAGGGAGGGACTAGCGGAAAGCTCCTACGAGCAGTACTTC. Residues: CAIREGLAESSYEQYF.

With regard to this clone: Other DNA sequences within the sample encode an identical CDR3. J is TRBJ2-5 and V is TRBV5-1; possibly TRBD2 for D (6 bases). The V and J ends lost 0 bases and 5 bases respectively, with 14 bases between them. This CDR3 has 15 residues. CDR1 and CDR2 (germline): SGHRS, YFSETQ. Here the CDR3 DNA reads TGCGCCAGCAGCTTGGATCCAGCGGGCTCTGAGACCCAGTACTTC. Amino acids: CASSLDPAGSETQYF.

The chain is built from TRBV11-2 and TRBJ2-3, with 7 bases that match TRBD2. In germline, CDR1 is SGHAT, CDR2 FQNNGV. The length of the CDR3 is 16 residues. V lost 0 bases, J lost 6 bases, and 9 bases stayed unmatched. The CDR3 sequence: CASSLEGSGYRDTQYF. The CDR3 region has the DNA TGTGCCAGCAGCTTAGAGGGTAGCGGGTACAGGGATACGCAGTATTTT. Supplemented by reference TRBV11-2 and TRBJ2-3, the full variable domain reads EAGVAQSPRYKIIEKRQSVAFWCNPISGHATLYWYQQILGQGPKLLIQFQNNGVVDDSQLPKDRFSAERLKGVDSTLKIQPAKLEDSAVYLCASSLEGSGYRDTQYFGPGTRLTVL.

The V call is TRBV11-1, the J call TRBJ2-7; perhaps TRBD1 as D (5 bases). Germline V CDR1 and CDR2: SGHAT, FQDESV (reference sequence). The CDR3 runs to 16 residues. V gave up 5 bases and J gave up 3 bases, with 20 bases separating them. This chain's CDR3 is CASSATAQGNFYEQYF. The CDR3 nucleotides are TGTGCCAGCAGCGCGACTGCTCAGGGAAATTTCTACGAGCAGTACTTC.

The chain recombines TRBV30 with TRBJ2-2; a weak D match, TRBD2 (7 bases). The CDR3 has 15 amino acids. V lost 5 bases to trimming and J lost 2 bases, with 15 bases between them. Per germline, CDR1 GTSNPN and CDR2 SVGIG (reference sequence). CDR3 amino acids: CAWAKGGSNTGELFF. Written as DNA, the CDR3 is TGTGCCTGGGCTAAGGGGGGGTCCAACACCGGGGAGCTGTTTTTT.

This chain connects TRBV29-1 to TRBJ1-4; 8 bases line up with TRBD1. With 7 bases clipped from V and 0 bases from J, the junction kept 4 bases outside the gene matches. The CDR3 length is 14 residues. Germline values: CDR1 SQVTM, CDR2 ANQGSEA. DNA of the CDR3: TGCAGCGCTGGACAGGGTGCAACTAATGAAAAACTGTTTTTT. This codes for CSAGQGATNEKLFF.

CDR3 amino acids: CASSETLTGGGLNTEAFF. The DNA of the CDR3 is TGTGCCAGCAGCGAAACATTAACAGGGGGCGGGCTGAACACTGAAGCTTTCTTT. The chain employs TRBV6-1 and TRBJ1-1; 9 bases are a match to TRBD1. With V trimmed by 6 bases and J by 0 bases, 14 bases remained unmatched. Germline-derived CDR1 and CDR2 are MNHNS and SASEGT. This CDR3 is built from 18 residues.

The V and J genes are TRBV11-3 and TRBJ2-2; possible D gene TRBD2, 6 bases. This CDR3 is 16 amino acids long. Between the trimmed V and J ends, which lost 8 bases and 3 bases, there was a span of 19 bases. Germline loops: CDR1 SGHNT, CDR2 YENEEA. Here the CDR3 reads CASAEDGSVDTGELFF. The CDR3 nucleotides are TGTGCCAGCGCTGAGGACGGGAGCGTGGACACCGGGGAGCTGTTTTTT.

The CDR3 sequence: CASSFGGAGGPDTQYF. The CDR3 DNA sequence: TGCGCCAGCAGCTTCGGAGGAGCGGGGGGGCCAGATACGCAGTATTTT. V usage is TRBV5-1 and J usage is TRBJ2-3; TRBD2 matches at 10 bases. This CDR3 region has 16 residues. J was trimmed by 4 bases and V by 2 bases; bases with no gene match: 7. The germline V gene has CDR1 SGHRS and CDR2 YFSETQ.

This clone was observed a handful of times. This rearrangement joins TRBV28 to TRBJ2-1; 9 bases line up with TRBD2. CDR1 and CDR2 from the germline V gene are MDHEN and SYDVKM. V gave up 6 bases and J gave up 8 bases; unmatched junction bases: 11. CDR3 size: 15 residues. The DNA of the CDR3 is TGTGCCAGCAGCTTTAGCGGGAGCGGGTTCGATGAGCAGTTCTTC. As protein: CASSFSGSGFDEQFF.

V usage is TRBV6-1 and J usage is TRBJ2-7, with D maybe TRBD2 (5 bases). The CDR3 runs 13 residues. Trimming removed 11 bases at V and 0 bases at J, with 14 bases between. Germline V CDR1 and CDR2: MNHNS, SASEGT. CDR3 in DNA: TGTGCCGCCACGGGATGGGGCTCCTACGAGCAGTACTTC. Translation: CAATGWGSYEQYF.

The rearrangement uses TRBV6-1 and TRBJ1-3; D is uncertain. CDR1 MNHNS and CDR2 SASEGT come from the germline V gene. Trimming cost V 6 bases and J 0 bases, with 12 bases left between them. The CDR3 extends over 15 amino acids. This CDR3 reads CASRAGRISGNTIYF. The DNA for the CDR3 is TGTGCCAGCAGGGCGGGTAGAATCTCTGGAAACACCATATATTTT.

This clone was seen only a few times. The chain uses TRBV28 and TRBJ2-6; D is ambiguous. The germline CDR1 and CDR2 sequences are MDHEN and SYDVKM. This CDR3 region has 13 residues. With 8 bases removed from V and 12 bases from J, the gap between germline ends came to 17 bases. The chain's CDR3 is CASRPARLGVLTF. In nucleotides, the CDR3 is TGTGCCAGCCGGCCGGCCCGCCTAGGCGTCCTGACTTTC.